The 9 T cell receptor beta chains listed next were all sequenced from one sample in a study of a mutant IDH1 vaccine in newly diagnosed glioma. TCRdb keeps only in-frame clones here, not all; method: immunoSEQ multiplex PCR. This repertoire shows fewer than 55,000 clones, almost 65% found once; its top ten account for more than 4.5%. Described time point: week 47, end of study. A 20-mer mutant IDH1 peptide at 300 ug was injected subcutaneously with topical imiquimod. Their cognate antigens are unknown. The sample in question was peripheral blood mononuclear cells (PBMCs), obtained from a glioma patient whose treatment included an IDH1 peptide vaccine. Receptors originate from a man in his forties with glioma. Some clones in this sample may be carry-over from other donors' samples.

This clone came up a few times. The chain employs TRBV14 and TRBJ2-7; the D gene is possibly TRBD1 (5 bases). V shed 1 base and J shed 7 bases, with 14 bases lying between them. The CDR3 spans 14 residues. CDR1 and CDR2 from the germline V gene are SGHDN and FVKESK. The CDR3 nucleotides read TGTGCCAGCAGCCAAGCAGGGTTTCAAAGGGAGCAGTACTTC. Its translation: CASSQAGFQREQYF.

This chain connects TRBV5-6 to TRBJ1-4; D gene unclear. CDR1 and CDR2 from the germline V gene are SGHDT and YYEEEE. The CDR3 loop spans 12 amino acids. Trimming shortened V by 1 base and J by 8 bases, and 6 bases separated the two germline ends. The CDR3 DNA sequence: TGTGCCAGCAGCTTGTCACCCGAAAAACTGTTTTTT. Its protein product is CASSLSPEKLFF. The full variable domain, rest sourced from reference TRBV5-6 and TRBJ1-4, is DAGVTQSPTHLIKTRGQQVTLRCSPKSGHDTVSWYQQALGQGPQFIFQYYEEEERQRGNFPDRFSGHQFPNYSSELNVNALLLGDSALYLCASSLSPEKLFFGSGTQLSVL.

V usage is TRBV5-4 and J usage is TRBJ2-7, with a tentative D call TRBD1 (6 bases). The V gene lost 4 bases and the J gene lost 4 bases, with 12 bases spanning the gap. CDR1 and CDR2 from the germline V gene are SGHNT and YYREEE (reference sequence). The CDR3 is 13 amino acids. The CDR3: CASSPGTMYEQYF. The CDR3 region has the DNA TGTGCCAGCAGCCCCGGGACAATGTACGAGCAGTACTTC.

This clone has just a few counts. This chain links TRBV5-1 with TRBJ2-1, with TRBD2 matching 13 bases. CDR1 and CDR2 from the germline V gene are SGHRS and YFSETQ. CDR3 length: 15 amino acids. V lost 4 bases to trimming and J lost 7 bases; unmatched junction nucleotides: 5. The CDR3 spells CASSEGLAGVNEQFF. The CDR3 DNA reads TGCGCCAGCAGCGAAGGACTAGCGGGGGTAAATGAGCAGTTCTTC. Filled out from reference TRBV5-1 and TRBJ2-1, the complete variable domain reads KAGVTQTPRYLIKTRGQQVTLSCSPISGHRSVSWYQQTPGQGLQFLFEYFSETQRNKGNFPGRFSGRQFSNSRSEMNVSTLELGDSALYLCASSEGLAGVNEQFFGPGTRLTVL.

The chain employs TRBV7-8 and TRBJ2-5; TRBD2 is a possible D gene (5 bases). The V end was cut by 2 bases, the J end by 4 bases, with 11 bases between. The CDR3 runs 14 residues. Germline CDR1 is SGHVS and CDR2 is FQNEAQ. CDR3 protein: CASSLSRTGETQYF. CDR3 bases: TGTGCCAGCAGCTTATCTCGGACTGGAGAGACCCAGTACTTC.

The chain joins TRBV5-5 to TRBJ2-7; D gene uncertain. The length of the CDR3 is 14 residues. Germline V lookup: CDR1 SGHKS, CDR2 YYEKEE (reference sequence). Trimming pared 2 bases from V and 0 bases from J, leaving 9 bases between. CDR3 DNA sequence: TGTGCCAGCAGCTTTCTTTCATCCTCCTACGAGCAGTACTTC. Its protein is CASSFLSSSYEQYF.

This chain connects TRBV7-8 to TRBJ1-2; D is undetermined. This CDR3 has 13 residues. Trimming left V 1 base short and J 2 bases short, with 5 bases between. The germline CDR1 and CDR2 sequences are SGHVS and FQNEAQ. CDR3 region: CASSLERNYGYTF. The CDR3 coding sequence is TGTGCCAGCAGCTTAGAACGGAACTATGGCTACACCTTC.

The chain recombines TRBV27 with TRBJ1-2; TRBD1 matches 9 bases. This CDR3 has 17 residues. Germline V gene data show CDR1 as MNHEY and CDR2 as SMNVEV (reference sequence). With V trimmed by 2 bases and J by 2 bases, 9 bases remained unmatched. The CDR3 here is CASSLTPGGQGNYGYTF. The CDR3 DNA sequence: TGTGCCAGCAGTTTAACCCCTGGGGGACAGGGAAACTATGGCTACACCTTC.

This clone was counted between two and nine times. The chain employs TRBV5-5 and TRBJ2-7; possibly TRBD2 for D (5 bases). Germline CDR1 is SGHKS and CDR2 is YYEKEE (reference sequence). CDR3 size: 15 residues. Trimming took off 4 bases at V and 2 bases at J, with 16 bases between the two ends. CDR3 coding DNA: TGTGCCAGCAGCCTTACGGGCCGAGGGCCCTACGAGCAGTACTTC. This sequence encodes CASSLTGRGPYEQYF.